The text below deals with one T cell receptor (beta chain). Antigen unknown. Patients counted as stable if ophthalmopathy did not develop within 18 months. The sample comes from a study of T cells in Graves' hyperthyroidism and ophthalmopathy. Study results and limitations: Ophthalmopathy cases were set apart from stable hyperthyroidism by a 13 V-J model.

Using RNA transcripts as the source, TCR beta CDR3 regions were amplified. The HTBI primer set served for first-round RT-PCR of the TCR CDR3. TCRdb re-derived calls from the multiplex PCR reads in MiXCR, one entry per CDR3 protein. This table has hundreds of thousands of distinct CDR3 sequences, 14% to 15% appearing once. The origin of this receptor is a young woman with Graves' hyperthyroidism. Sequences were obtained from blood.

This CDR3 is CASSNYGYEQYF. The CDR3 DNA sequence: TGTGCCAGCTCTAATTACGGCTACGAGCAGTACTTC. The genes are TRBV18 and TRBJ2-7, with unresolved D. V was trimmed by 6 bases and J by 3 bases, leaving 9 bases between them. Germline lookup yields CDR1 KGHSH and CDR2 LQKENI. This CDR3 is built from 12 residues.